One sample yielded the 3 T cell receptor beta chains listed below, sequenced in a study of T cells in localized non-small cell lung cancer. Here immunoSEQ multiplex PCR was the method, and the copy in TCRdb shows in-frame clones only, minus some. The table records roughly 19,000 clones, roughly 83% of them present only once. The sample was peripheral blood, taken before any cancer treatment. Source of these receptors: a man aged 40 to 75 with stage I lung adenocarcinoma.

The chain links TRBV2 to TRBJ2-6, with D unresolved. V gave up 6 bases and J gave up 1 base, with 13 bases separating them. This CDR3 is built from 16 residues. Germline lookup yields CDR1 SNHLY and CDR2 FYNNEI. The CDR3 region has the DNA TGTGCCAGCAGACTATCGACTCGATCTGGGGCCAACGTCCTGACTTTC. This encodes CASRLSTRSGANVLTF. The full variable domain, with the rest looked up from reference TRBV2 and TRBJ2-6, is EPEVTQTPSHQVTQMGQEVILRCVPISNHLYFYWYRQILGQKVEFLVSFYNNEISEKSEIFDDQFSVERPDGSNFTLKIRSTKLEDSAMYFCASRLSTRSGANVLTFGAGSRLTVL.

The rearrangement uses TRBV7-2 and TRBJ2-3; D is possibly TRBD2 (6 bases). The length of the CDR3 is 15 residues. Trimming cost V 6 bases and J 5 bases, with 18 bases left between them. The germline V gene encodes CDR1 SGHTA and CDR2 FQGNSA. The CDR3 DNA follows: TGTGCCAGCAGGTTAACGGGGTGGGGAGGAGATACGCAGTATTTT. Amino acid sequence: CASRLTGWGGDTQYF.

The chain links TRBV2 to TRBJ2-1; a possible D gene is TRBD1 (6 bases). The CDR3 spans 15 residues. Trimming shortened V by 3 bases and J by 3 bases, and 12 bases separated the two germline ends. The V gene's germline CDR1 is SNHLY and CDR2 FYNNEI. This CDR3 reads CASSDLGAGYNEQFF. The CDR3 region has the DNA TGTGCCAGCAGTGACTTGGGGGCTGGCTACAATGAGCAGTTCTTC.